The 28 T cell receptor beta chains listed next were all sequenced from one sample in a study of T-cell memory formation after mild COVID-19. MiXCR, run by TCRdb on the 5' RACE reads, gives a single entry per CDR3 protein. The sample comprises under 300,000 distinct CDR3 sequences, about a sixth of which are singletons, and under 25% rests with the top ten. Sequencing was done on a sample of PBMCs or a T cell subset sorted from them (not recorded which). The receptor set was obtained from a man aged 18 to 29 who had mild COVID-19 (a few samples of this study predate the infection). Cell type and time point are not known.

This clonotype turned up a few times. CDR3 coding DNA: TGCGCCAGCAGCCAAGGGGCAGTCTCTGGGGCCAACGTCCTGACTTTC. Translated, it gives CASSQGAVSGANVLTF. The V and J genes are TRBV4-3 and TRBJ2-6; D gene unclear. The CDR3 sequence is 16 residues long. The ends were cut back, 1 base at V and 0 bases at J, with 7 bases in the middle. Germline V gene data show CDR1 as LGHNA and CDR2 as YSLEER.

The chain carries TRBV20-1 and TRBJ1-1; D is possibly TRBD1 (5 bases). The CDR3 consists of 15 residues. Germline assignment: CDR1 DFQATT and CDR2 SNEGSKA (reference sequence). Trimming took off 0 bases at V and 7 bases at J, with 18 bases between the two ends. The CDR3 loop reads CSARDKAQGWDEAFF. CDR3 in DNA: TGCAGTGCTAGAGATAAGGCGCAGGGCTGGGATGAAGCTTTCTTT.

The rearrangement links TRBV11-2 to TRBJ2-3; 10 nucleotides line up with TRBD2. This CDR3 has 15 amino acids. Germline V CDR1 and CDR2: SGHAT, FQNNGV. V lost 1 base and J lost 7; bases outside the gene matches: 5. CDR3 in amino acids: CASSLVLAGAYTQYF. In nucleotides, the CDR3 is TGTGCCAGCAGCTTAGTTCTAGCGGGGGCCTATACGCAGTATTTT. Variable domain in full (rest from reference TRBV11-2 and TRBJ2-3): EAGVAQSPRYKIIEKRQSVAFWCNPISGHATLYWYQQILGQGPKLLIQFQNNGVVDDSQLPKDRFSAERLKGVDSTLKIQPAKLEDSAVYLCASSLVLAGAYTQYFGPGTRLTVL.

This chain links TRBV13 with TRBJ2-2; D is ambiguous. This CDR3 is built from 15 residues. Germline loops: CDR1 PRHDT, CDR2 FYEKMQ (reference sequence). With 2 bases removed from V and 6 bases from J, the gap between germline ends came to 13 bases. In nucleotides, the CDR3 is TGTGCCAGCAGCTTAAGGTCCCCCCCGCCCGGGGAGCTGTTTTTT. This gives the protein CASSLRSPPPGELFF.

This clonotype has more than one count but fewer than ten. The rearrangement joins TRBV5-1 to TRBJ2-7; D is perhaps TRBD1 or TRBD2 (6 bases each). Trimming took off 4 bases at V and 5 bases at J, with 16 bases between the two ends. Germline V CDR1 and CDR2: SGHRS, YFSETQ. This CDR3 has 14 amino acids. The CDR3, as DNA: TGCGCCAGCAGCCATTCTAGGGGGGTTAACGAGCAGTACTTC. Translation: CASSHSRGVNEQYF. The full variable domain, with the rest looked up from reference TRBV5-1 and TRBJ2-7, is KAGVTQTPRYLIKTRGQQVTLSCSPISGHRSVSWYQQTPGQGLQFLFEYFSETQRNKGNFPGRFSGRQFSNSRSEMNVSTLELGDSALYLCASSHSRGVNEQYFGPGTRLTVT.

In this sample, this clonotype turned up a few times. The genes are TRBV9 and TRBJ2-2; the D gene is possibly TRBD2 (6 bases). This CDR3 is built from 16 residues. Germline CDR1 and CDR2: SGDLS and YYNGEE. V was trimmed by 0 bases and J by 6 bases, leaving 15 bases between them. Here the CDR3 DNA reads TGTGCCAGCAGCGTAGAGCCGGGGGTAGCAGCCGGGGAGCTGTTTTTT. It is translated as CASSVEPGVAAGELFF.

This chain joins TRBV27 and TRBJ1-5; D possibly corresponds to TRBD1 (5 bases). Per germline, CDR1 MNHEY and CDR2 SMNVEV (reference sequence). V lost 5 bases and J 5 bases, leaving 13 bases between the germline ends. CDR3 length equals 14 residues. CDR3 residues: CASSTRVPDQPQHF. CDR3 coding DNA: TGTGCCAGCAGTACCAGGGTTCCCGATCAGCCCCAGCATTTT.

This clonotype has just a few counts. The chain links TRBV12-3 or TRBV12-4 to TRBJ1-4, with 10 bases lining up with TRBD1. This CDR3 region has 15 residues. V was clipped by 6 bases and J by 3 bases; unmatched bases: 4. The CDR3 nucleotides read TGTGCCAGCAGAAGACAGGGGGCACCTAATGAAAAACTGTTTTTT. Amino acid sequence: CASRRQGAPNEKLFF.

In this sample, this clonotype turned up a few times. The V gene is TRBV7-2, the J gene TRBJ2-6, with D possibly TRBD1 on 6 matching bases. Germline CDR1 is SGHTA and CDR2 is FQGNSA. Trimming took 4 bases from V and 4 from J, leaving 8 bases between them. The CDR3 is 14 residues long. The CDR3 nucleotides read TGTGCCAGCAGCTCAGGACAGGGGGCCAACGTCCTGACTTTC. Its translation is CASSSGQGANVLTF.

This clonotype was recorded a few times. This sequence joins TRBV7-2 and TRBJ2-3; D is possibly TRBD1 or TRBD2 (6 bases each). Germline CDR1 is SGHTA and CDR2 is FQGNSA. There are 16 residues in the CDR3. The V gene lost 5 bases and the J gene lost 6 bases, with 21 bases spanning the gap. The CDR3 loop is CASSTYGGRGIDTQYF. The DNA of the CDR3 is TGTGCCAGCAGCACCTACGGGGGCCGGGGGATTGATACGCAGTATTTT.

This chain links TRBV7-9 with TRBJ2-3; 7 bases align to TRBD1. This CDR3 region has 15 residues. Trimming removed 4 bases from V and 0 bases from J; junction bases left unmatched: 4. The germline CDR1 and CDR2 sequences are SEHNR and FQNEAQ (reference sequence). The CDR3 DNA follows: TGTGCCAGCAGCTCGACAGGGCCTAGCACAGATACGCAGTATTTT. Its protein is CASSSTGPSTDTQYF.

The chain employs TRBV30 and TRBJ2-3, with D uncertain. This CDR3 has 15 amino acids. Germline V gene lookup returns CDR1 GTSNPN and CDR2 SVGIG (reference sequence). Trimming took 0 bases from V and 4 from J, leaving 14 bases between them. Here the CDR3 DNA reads TGTGCCTGGAGTGTCCTGCATCATCCCTCAGATACGCAGTATTTT. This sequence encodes CAWSVLHHPSDTQYF.

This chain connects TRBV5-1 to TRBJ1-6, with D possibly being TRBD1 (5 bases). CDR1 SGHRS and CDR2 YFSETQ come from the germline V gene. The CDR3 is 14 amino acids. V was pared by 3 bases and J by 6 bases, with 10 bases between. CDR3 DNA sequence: TGCGCCAGCAGCTGGGACGGGTTTAATTCACCCCTCCACTTT. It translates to CASSWDGFNSPLHF.

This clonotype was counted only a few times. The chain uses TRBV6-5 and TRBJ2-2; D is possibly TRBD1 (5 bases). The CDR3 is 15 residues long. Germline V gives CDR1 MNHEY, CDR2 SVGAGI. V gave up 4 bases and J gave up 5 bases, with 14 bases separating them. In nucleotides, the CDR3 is TGTGCCAGCAGTTCGGTTGGGGCCTGGACCGGGGAGCTGTTTTTT. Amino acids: CASSSVGAWTGELFF.

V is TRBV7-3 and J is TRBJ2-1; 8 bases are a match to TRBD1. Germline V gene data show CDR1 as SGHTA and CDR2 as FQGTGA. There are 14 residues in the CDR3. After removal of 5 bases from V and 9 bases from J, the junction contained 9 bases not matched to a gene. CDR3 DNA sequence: TGTGCCAGCAGCACCGGGACAGGACTTGGTGAGCAGTTCTTC. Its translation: CASSTGTGLGEQFF. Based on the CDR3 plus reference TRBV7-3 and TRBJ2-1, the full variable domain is GAGVSQTPSNKVTEKGKYVELRCDPISGHTALYWYRQSLGQGPEFLIYFQGTGAADDSGLPNDRFFAVRPEGSVSTLKIQRTERGDSAVYLCASSTGTGLGEQFFGPGTRLTVL.

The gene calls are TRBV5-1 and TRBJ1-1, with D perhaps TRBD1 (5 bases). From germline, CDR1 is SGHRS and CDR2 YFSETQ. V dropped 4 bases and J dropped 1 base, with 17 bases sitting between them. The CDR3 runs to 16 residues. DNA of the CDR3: TGCGCCAGCAGCCCGCAACCGGGACGGGCGAACACTGAAGCTTTCTTT. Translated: CASSPQPGRANTEAFF.

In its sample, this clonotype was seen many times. For the CDR3, the DNA is TGCGCCAGCAGCTTGAACAGGGATGCAGATACGCAGTATTTT. Translated, it gives CASSLNRDADTQYF. V gene TRBV5-1 combines with J gene TRBJ2-3; D perhaps matches TRBD1 (6 bases). Trimming took 1 base from V and 4 from J, leaving 10 bases between them. The CDR3 has 14 residues. Per the germline V gene, CDR1 is SGHRS and CDR2 is YFSETQ.

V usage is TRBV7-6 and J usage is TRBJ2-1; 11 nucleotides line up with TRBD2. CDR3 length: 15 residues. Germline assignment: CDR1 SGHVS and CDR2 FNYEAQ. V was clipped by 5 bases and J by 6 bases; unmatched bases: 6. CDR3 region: CASSPTSGSFNEQFF. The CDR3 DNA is TGTGCCAGCAGCCCCACTAGCGGGAGTTTCAATGAGCAGTTCTTC.

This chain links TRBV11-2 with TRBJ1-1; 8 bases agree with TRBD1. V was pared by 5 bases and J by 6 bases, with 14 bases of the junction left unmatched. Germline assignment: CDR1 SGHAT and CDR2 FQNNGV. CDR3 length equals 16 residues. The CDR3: CASSHLWDRSRAEAFF. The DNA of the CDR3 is TGTGCCAGCAGCCACCTCTGGGACAGGTCGAGGGCTGAAGCTTTCTTT.

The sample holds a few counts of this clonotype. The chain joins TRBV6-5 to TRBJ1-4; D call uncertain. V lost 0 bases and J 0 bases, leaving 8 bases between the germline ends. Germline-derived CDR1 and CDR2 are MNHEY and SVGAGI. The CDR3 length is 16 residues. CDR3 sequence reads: CASSYSWGPTNEKLFF. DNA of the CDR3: TGTGCCAGCAGTTACTCTTGGGGTCCAACTAATGAAAAACTGTTTTTT.

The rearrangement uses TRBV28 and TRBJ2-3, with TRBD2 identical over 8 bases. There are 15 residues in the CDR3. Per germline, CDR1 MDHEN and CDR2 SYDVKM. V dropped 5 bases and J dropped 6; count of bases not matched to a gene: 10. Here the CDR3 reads CASSPLRGGPDTQYF. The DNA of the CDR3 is TGTGCCAGCAGTCCCCTCCGGGGGGGCCCCGATACGCAGTATTTT.

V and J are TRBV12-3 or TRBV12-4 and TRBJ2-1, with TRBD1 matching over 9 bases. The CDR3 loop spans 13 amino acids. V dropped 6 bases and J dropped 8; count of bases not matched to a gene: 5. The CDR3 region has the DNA TGTGCCAGCAGCGGGACAGGGTTTGATGAGCAGTTCTTC. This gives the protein CASSGTGFDEQFF.

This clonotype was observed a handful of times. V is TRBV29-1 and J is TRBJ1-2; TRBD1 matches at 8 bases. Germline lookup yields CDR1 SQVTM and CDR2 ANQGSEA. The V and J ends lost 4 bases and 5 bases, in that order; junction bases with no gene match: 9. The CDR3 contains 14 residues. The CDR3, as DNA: TGCAGCGTTGCACGTGACAGGGGATGGTATGGCTACACCTTC. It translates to CSVARDRGWYGYTF.

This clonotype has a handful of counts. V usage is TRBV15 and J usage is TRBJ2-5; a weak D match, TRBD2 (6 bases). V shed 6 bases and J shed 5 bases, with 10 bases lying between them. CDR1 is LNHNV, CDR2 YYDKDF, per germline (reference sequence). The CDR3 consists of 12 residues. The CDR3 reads CATRGGGETQYF. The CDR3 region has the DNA TGTGCCACCAGGGGGGGTGGGGAGACCCAGTACTTC.

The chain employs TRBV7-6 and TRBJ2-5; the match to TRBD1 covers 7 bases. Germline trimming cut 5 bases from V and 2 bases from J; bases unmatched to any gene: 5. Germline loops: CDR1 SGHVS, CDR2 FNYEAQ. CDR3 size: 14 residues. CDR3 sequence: CASSTGVKQETQYF. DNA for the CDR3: TGTGCCAGCAGCACAGGGGTGAAACAAGAGACCCAGTACTTC.

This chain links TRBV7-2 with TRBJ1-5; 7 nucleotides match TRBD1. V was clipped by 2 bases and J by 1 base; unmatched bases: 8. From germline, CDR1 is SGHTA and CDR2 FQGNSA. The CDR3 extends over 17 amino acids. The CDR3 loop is CASSLNARGQSNQPQHF. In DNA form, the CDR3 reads TGTGCCAGCAGCTTAAATGCCAGGGGACAGAGCAATCAGCCCCAGCATTTT.

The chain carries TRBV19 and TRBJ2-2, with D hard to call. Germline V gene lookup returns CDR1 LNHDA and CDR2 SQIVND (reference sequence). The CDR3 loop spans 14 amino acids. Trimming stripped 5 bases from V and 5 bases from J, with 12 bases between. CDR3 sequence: CASSSWGRTGELFF. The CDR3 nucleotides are TGTGCCAGTAGTTCGTGGGGTCGTACCGGGGAGCTGTTTTTT.

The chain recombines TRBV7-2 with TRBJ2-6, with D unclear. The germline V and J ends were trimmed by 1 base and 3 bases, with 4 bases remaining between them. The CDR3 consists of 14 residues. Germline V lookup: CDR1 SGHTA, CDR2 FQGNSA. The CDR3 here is CASSLDFGANVLTF. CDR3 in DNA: TGTGCCAGCAGCTTAGACTTTGGGGCCAACGTCCTGACTTTC. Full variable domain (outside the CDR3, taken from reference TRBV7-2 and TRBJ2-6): GAGVSQSPSNKVTEKGKDVELRCDPISGHTALYWYRQSLGQGLEFLIYFQGNSAPDKSGLPSDRFSAERTGGSVSTLTIQRTQQEDSAVYLCASSLDFGANVLTFGAGSRLTVL.